The clone carrying this T cell receptor (beta chain) occurred many times. This entry is derived from a study of T cell repertoires in cytomegalovirus infection. TCRdb reprocessed the reads with MiXCR, giving one entry per CDR3 protein. The sample has 200,000 to 300,000 distinct CDR3 sequences, roughly 9.1% seen once; the top ten hold roughly 15%. The CDR3 loop spans 14 amino acids. J gave up 5 bases and V 0 bases, and 2 bases lay outside the gene matches. Germline V gene sequence: CDR1 SGHVS, CDR2 FQNEAQ. This chain uses TRBV7-8 with TRBJ1-1; 8 bases match TRBD1. The source is a human donor in good health (CMV status not recorded). Some clones in this sample may be carry-over from other donors' samples. The sample consisted of PBMCs. The CDR3 sequence: CASSLARGPTEAFF. CDR3 bases: TGTGCCAGCAGCTTAGCCAGGGGGCCGACTGAAGCTTTCTTT.